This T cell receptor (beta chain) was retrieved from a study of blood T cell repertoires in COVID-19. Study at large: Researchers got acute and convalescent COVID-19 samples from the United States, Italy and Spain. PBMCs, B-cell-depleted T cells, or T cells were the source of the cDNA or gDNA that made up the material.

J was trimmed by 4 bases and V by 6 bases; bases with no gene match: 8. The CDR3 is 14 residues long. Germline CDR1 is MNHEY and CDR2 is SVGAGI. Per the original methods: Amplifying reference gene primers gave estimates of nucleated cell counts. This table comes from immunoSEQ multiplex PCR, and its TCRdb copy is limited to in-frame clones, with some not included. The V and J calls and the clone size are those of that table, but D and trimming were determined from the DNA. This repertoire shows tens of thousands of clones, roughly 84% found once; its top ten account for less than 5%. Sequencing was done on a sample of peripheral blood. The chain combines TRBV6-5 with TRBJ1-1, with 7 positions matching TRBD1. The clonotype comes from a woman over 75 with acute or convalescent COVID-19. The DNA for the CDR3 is TGTGCCAGCAGCCGGACAGGCCGGGGCACTGAAGCTTTCTTT. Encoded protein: CASSRTGRGTEAFF.